The 16 T cell receptor beta chains listed next were all sequenced from one sample in a study of shared clonotypes between healthy human individuals. TCRdb's table, derived via immunoSEQ multiplex PCR, lists solely in-frame clones and lacks some. The sample records some 1,100,000 clones, around three quarters being singletons. Sequenced sample: memory CD4+ T cells from PBMCs. The subset denotes: CD45RA-negative fraction. These receptors were taken from a young man in good health. Some clones in this sample may be carry-over from other donors' samples.

The chain links TRBV2 to TRBJ2-1; the D call may be TRBD1 or TRBD2 (7 bases each). V lost 2 bases and J 5 bases, leaving 10 bases between the germline ends. CDR3 size: 14 residues. The germline V gene encodes CDR1 SNHLY and CDR2 FYNNEI. The CDR3 coding sequence is TGTGCCAGCAGTGAACAGGGGGGGGACAATGAGCAGTTCTTC. It encodes CASSEQGGDNEQFF.

V usage is TRBV9 and J usage is TRBJ1-1, with TRBD1 identical over 7 bases. V lost 2 bases to trimming and J lost 6 bases; unmatched junction nucleotides: 4. The CDR3 is 13 residues long. Germline loops: CDR1 SGDLS, CDR2 YYNGEE. CDR3 sequence (DNA): TGTGCCAGCAGCGTCACAGGGGCCTCTGAAGCTTTCTTT. Amino acids: CASSVTGASEAFF.

This clone has just a few counts. The gene calls are TRBV7-9 and TRBJ1-5; D uncertain. The germline gives CDR1 SEHNR, CDR2 FQNEAQ (reference sequence). The CDR3 runs to 12 residues. V lost 2 bases to trimming and J lost 6 bases, with 5 bases between them. DNA of the CDR3: TGTGCCAGCAGCTTAATTGGTCAGCCCCAGCATTTT. It translates to CASSLIGQPQHF.

The V and J genes are TRBV30 and TRBJ2-5, with D unclear. The end of the DNA is better explained by TRBJ2-7, so the J call may be wrong. The CDR3 loop spans 13 amino acids. Germline V gives CDR1 GTSNPN, CDR2 SVGIG (reference sequence). In DNA form, the CDR3 reads TGTGCCTGGAGTGAGGATTCCACCTACGAGCAGTACTTC. Translation gives CAWSEDSTYEQYF.

About this clone itself: This may arise from a read error, as a much more abundant clone is one base away. This sample also contains other DNA sequences that code for the same CDR3. This chain connects TRBV15 to TRBJ2-5, with unresolved D. V lost 0 bases, J lost 5 bases, and 4 bases lay in between. This CDR3 is built from 12 residues. The germline CDR1 and CDR2 sequences are LNHNV and YYDKDF (reference sequence). For the CDR3, the DNA is TGTGCCACCAGCAGAGATAGGGAGACCCAGTACTTC. Protein: CATSRDRETQYF.

CDR3 residues: CASSFGTRGYTF. The DNA for the CDR3 is TGTGCCAGCAGTTTCGGGACTCGTGGCTACACCTTC. This chain uses TRBV28 with TRBJ1-2, with a tentative D call TRBD1 (5 bases). CDR1 and CDR2 (germline): MDHEN, SYDVKM. The CDR3 loop spans 12 amino acids. V lost 3 bases and J 7 bases, leaving 9 bases between the germline ends.

CDR3 region: CASSQETGREQFF. The CDR3 nucleotides read TGCGCCAGCAGCCAAGAGACAGGGAGAGAGCAGTTCTTC. V gene TRBV4-1 combines with J gene TRBJ2-1; 7 positions match TRBD1. The CDR3 is 13 residues long. The germline V gene encodes CDR1 MGHRA and CDR2 YSYEKL. With V trimmed by 0 bases and J by 10 bases, 3 bases remained unmatched.

This chain uses TRBV2 with TRBJ2-1, with D perhaps matching TRBD2 (6 bases). Germline V CDR1 and CDR2: SNHLY, FYNNEI. The CDR3 totals 16 residues. V gave up 7 bases and J gave up 0 bases, with 16 bases separating them. CDR3 sequence (DNA): TGTGCCAGCAATCTCGGCGGGACGATCTCCTACAATGAGCAGTTCTTC. This translates into CASNLGGTISYNEQFF.

J is TRBJ2-3 and V is TRBV11-2; 10 bases match TRBD2. The CDR3 loop spans 15 amino acids. The junction had 2 bases not matched to a gene; V was cut back by 5 bases and J by 0 bases. CDR1 and CDR2 from the germline V gene are SGHAT and FQNNGV. The CDR3 region is CASSQLAGSTDTQYF. The CDR3 nucleotides read TGTGCCAGCAGCCAACTAGCGGGGAGCACAGATACGCAGTATTTT.

This clone has more than one count but fewer than ten. V and J are TRBV30 and TRBJ1-2; weak D call: TRBD1 (6 bases). Germline V lookup: CDR1 GTSNPN, CDR2 SVGIG (reference sequence). V lost 0 bases, J lost 6 bases, and 14 bases lay in between. The CDR3 runs 14 residues. CDR3 protein: CAWSVPGQRNGYTF. CDR3 sequence (DNA): TGTGCCTGGAGTGTACCCGGACAGAGAAATGGCTACACCTTC.

The chain combines TRBV19 with TRBJ2-1; 7 bases are shared with TRBD1. Germline V gene sequence: CDR1 LNHDA, CDR2 SQIVND (reference sequence). Losses at the gene ends were 10 bases for V and 7 bases for J; bases not matched to a gene: 10. This CDR3 region has 13 residues. The CDR3 DNA follows: TGTGCCACGCTCGACAGGGTTTCAAATGAGCAGTTCTTC. Its translation is CATLDRVSNEQFF. Complete variable domain (other parts from reference TRBV19 and TRBJ2-1): DGGITQSPKYLFRKEGQNVTLSCEQNLNHDAMYWYRQDPGQGLRLIYYSQIVNDFQKGDIAEGYSVSREKKESFPLTVTSAQKNPTAFYLCATLDRVSNEQFFGPGTRLTVL.

V gene TRBV13 combines with J gene TRBJ2-5; no definite D call. The germline V and J ends were trimmed by 2 bases and 5 bases, with 12 bases remaining between them. Germline V gene sequence: CDR1 PRHDT, CDR2 FYEKMQ (reference sequence). The CDR3 sequence is 14 residues long. For the CDR3, the DNA is TGTGCCAGCAGCTTATTAGGTGTTGGGGAGACCCAGTACTTC. Translation: CASSLLGVGETQYF.

CDR3 sequence reads: CASRALMTGRKNIQYF. CDR3 in DNA: TGTGCCAGCAGAGCCCTCATGACAGGGAGAAAAAACATTCAGTACTTC. This chain uses TRBV27 with TRBJ2-4, with 7 bases lining up with TRBD1. This CDR3 has 16 amino acids. Germline CDR1 MNHEY, CDR2 SMNVEV (reference sequence). The J segment lost 4 bases and the V segment lost 6 bases, leaving 12 bases of the junction unmatched.

The chain recombines TRBV11-2 with TRBJ2-7; 10 bases are a match to TRBD2. V lost 4 bases, J lost 6 bases, and 9 bases stayed unmatched. CDR1 is SGHAT, CDR2 FQNNGV, per germline. The CDR3 loop spans 15 amino acids. The CDR3 DNA sequence: TGTGCCAGCAGCTGGGTTGTAGCGGGAGGTGGCGAGCAGTACTTC. It encodes CASSWVVAGGGEQYF.

The chain carries TRBV9 and TRBJ2-1, with 8 bases lining up with TRBD2. V shed 6 bases and J 6 bases; nucleotides not matched to a gene: 5. The CDR3 runs 13 residues. CDR1 SGDLS and CDR2 YYNGEE come from the germline V gene. CDR3 DNA sequence: TGTGCCAGCACCCCCGGGAGGGGCAATGAGCAGTTCTTC. This sequence encodes CASTPGRGNEQFF.

This clone has a handful of counts. The chain joins TRBV29-1 to TRBJ2-1; 14 positions match TRBD2. This CDR3 comprises 15 residues. J gave up 7 bases and V 7 bases, and 9 bases lay outside the gene matches. Per germline, CDR1 SQVTM and CDR2 ANQGSEA. The CDR3 sequence: CSAKTSGRVGNEQFF. Written as DNA, the CDR3 is TGCAGCGCTAAGACTAGCGGGAGGGTTGGGAATGAGCAGTTCTTC.